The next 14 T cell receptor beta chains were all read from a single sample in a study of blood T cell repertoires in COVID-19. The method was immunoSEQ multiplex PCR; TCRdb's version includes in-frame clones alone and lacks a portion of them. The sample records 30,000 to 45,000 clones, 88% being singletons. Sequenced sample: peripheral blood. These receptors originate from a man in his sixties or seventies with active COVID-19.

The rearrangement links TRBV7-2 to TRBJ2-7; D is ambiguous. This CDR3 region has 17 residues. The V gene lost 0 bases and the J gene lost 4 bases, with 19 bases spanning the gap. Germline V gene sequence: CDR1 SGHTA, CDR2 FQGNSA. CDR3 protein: CASSLAWVPGSPYEQYF. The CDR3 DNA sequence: TGTGCCAGCAGCTTAGCTTGGGTCCCAGGTTCACCGTACGAGCAGTACTTC. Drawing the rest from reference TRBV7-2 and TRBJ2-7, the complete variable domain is GAGVSQSPSNKVTEKGKDVELRCDPISGHTALYWYRQSLGQGLEFLIYFQGNSAPDKSGLPSDRFSAERTGGSVSTLTIQRTQQEDSAVYLCASSLAWVPGSPYEQYFGPGTRLTVT.

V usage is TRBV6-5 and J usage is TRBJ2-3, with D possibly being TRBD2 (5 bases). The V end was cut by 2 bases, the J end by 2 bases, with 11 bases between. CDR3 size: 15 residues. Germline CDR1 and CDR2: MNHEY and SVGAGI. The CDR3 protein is CASSYRAGNTDTQYF. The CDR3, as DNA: TGTGCCAGCAGTTACCGGGCCGGGAACACAGATACGCAGTATTTT.

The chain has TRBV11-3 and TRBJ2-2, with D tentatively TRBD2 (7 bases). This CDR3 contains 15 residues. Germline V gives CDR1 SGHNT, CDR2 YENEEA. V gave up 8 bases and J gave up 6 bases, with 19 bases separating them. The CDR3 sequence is CASAPGGGDPGELFF. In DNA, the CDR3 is TGTGCCAGCGCCCCGGGCGGGGGCGATCCCGGGGAGCTGTTTTTT.

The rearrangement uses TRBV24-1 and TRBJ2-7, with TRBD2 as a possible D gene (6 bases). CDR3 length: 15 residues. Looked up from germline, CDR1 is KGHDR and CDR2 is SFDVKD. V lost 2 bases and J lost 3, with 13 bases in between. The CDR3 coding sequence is TGTGCCACCAGTGATTCCTCCGGGACTGACTACGAGCAGTACTTC. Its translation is CATSDSSGTDYEQYF.

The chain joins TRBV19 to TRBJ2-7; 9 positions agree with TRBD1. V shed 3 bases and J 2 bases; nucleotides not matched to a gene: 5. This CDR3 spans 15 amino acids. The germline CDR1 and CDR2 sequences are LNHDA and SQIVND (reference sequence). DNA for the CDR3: TGTGCCAGTAGTATTAGCCGGGACAGGGCCTACGAGCAGTACTTC. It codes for CASSISRDRAYEQYF.

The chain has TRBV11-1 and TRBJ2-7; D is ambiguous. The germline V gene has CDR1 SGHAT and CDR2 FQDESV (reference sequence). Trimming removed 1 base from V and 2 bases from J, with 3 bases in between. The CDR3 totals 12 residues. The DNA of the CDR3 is TGTGCCAGCAGCTTAGTAACCTACGAGCAGTACTTC. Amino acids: CASSLVTYEQYF.

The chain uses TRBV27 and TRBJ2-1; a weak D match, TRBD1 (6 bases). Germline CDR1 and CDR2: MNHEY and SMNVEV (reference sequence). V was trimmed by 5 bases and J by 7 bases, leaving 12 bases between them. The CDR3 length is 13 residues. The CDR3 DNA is TGTGCCAGCAGTCGACCACAGGGAAATGAGCAGTTCTTC. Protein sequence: CASSRPQGNEQFF.

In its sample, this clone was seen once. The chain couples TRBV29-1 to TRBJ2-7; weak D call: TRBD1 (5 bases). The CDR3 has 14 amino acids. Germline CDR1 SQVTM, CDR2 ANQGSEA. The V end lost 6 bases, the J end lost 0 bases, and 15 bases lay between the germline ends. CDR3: CSVAGPRGSYEQYF. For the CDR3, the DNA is TGCAGCGTGGCAGGGCCTAGAGGCTCCTACGAGCAGTACTTC.

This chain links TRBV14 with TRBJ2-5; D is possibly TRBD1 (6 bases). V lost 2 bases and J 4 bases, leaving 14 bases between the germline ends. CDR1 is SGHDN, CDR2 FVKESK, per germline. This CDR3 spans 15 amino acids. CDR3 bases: TGTGCCAGCAGCCAAATCGGGACACAAGGAGAGACCCAGTACTTC. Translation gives CASSQIGTQGETQYF. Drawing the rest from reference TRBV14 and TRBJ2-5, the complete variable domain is EAGVTQFPSHSVIEKGQTVTLRCDPISGHDNLYWYRRVMGKEIKFLLHFVKESKQDESGMPNNRFLAERTGGTYSTLKVQPAELEDSGVYFCASSQIGTQGETQYFGPGTRLLVL.

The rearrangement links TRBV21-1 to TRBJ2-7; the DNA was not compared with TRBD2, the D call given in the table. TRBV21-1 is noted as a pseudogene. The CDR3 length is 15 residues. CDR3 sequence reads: CASSNSWQRIYEQYF. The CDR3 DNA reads TGTGCCAGCAGCAATAGCTGGCAGCGGATCTACGAGCAGTACTTC.

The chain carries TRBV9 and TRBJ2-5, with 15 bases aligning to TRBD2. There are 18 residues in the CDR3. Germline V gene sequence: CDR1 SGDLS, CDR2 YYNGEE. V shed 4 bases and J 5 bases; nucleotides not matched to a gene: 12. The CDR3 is CASSPRTSGRAGGETQYF. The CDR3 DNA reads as TGTGCCAGCAGCCCGCGGACTAGCGGGAGGGCCGGAGGTGAGACCCAGTACTTC.

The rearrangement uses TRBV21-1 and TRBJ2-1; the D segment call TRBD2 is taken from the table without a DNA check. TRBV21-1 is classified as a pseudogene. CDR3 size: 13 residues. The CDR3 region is CASRLAGANEQFF. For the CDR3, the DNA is TGTGCCAGTAGACTAGCGGGAGCGAATGAGCAGTTCTTC.

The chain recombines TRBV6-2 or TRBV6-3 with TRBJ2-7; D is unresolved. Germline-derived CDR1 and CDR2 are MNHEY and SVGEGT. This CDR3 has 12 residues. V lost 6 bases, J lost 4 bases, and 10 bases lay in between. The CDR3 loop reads CASSPIRYEQYF. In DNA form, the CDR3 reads TGTGCCAGCAGCCCAATCCGTTACGAGCAGTACTTC.

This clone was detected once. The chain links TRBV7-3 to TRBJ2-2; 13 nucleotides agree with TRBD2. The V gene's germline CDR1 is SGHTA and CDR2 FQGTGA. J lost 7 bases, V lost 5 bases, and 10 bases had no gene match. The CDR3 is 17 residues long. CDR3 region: CASSPAGTSGMNGELFF. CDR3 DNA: TGTGCCAGCAGCCCGGCCGGGACTAGCGGGATGAACGGGGAGCTGTTTTTT.